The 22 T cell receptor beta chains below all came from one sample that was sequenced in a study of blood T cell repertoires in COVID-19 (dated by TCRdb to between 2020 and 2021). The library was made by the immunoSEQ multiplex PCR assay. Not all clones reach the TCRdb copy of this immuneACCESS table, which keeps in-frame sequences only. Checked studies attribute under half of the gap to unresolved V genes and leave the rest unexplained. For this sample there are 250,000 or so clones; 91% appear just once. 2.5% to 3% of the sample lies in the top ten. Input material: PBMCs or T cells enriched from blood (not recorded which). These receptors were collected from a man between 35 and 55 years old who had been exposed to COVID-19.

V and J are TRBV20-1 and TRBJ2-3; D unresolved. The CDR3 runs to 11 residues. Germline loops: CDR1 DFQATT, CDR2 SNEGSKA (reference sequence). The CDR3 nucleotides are TGCAGGGAGCCTAGCACAGATACGCAGTATTTT. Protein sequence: CREPSTDTQYF.

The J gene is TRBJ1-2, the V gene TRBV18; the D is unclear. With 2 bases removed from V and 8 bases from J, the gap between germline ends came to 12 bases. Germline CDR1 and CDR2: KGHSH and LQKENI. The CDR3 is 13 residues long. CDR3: CASSPSRDRGYTF. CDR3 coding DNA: TGTGCCAGCTCACCATCCCGAGATCGGGGCTACACCTTC. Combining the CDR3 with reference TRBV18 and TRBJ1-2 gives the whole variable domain NAGVMQNPRHLVRRRGQEARLRCSPMKGHSHVYWYRQLPEEGLKFMVYLQKENIIDESGMPKERFSAEFPKEGPSILRIQQVVRGDSAAYFCASSPSRDRGYTFGSGTRLTVV.

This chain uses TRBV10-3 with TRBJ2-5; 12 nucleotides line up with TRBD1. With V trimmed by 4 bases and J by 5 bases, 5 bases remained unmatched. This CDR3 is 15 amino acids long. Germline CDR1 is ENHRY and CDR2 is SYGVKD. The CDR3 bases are TGTGCCATCAGTGTAGGGACAGGGGGCAGGGAGACCCAGTACTTC. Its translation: CAISVGTGGRETQYF.

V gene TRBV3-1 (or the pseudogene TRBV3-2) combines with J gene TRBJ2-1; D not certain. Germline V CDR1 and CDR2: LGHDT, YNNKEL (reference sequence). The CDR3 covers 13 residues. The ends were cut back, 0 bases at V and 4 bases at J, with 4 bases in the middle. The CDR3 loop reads CASSQDLYNEQFF. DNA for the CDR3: TGTGCCAGCAGCCAAGATCTATACAATGAGCAGTTCTTC.

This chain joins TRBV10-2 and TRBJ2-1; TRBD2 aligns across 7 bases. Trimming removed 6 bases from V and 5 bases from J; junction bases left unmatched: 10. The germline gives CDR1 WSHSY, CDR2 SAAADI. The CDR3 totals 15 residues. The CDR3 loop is CASSKPSGDNNEQFF. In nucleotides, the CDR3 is TGCGCCAGCAGCAAACCTAGCGGAGACAACAATGAGCAGTTCTTC.

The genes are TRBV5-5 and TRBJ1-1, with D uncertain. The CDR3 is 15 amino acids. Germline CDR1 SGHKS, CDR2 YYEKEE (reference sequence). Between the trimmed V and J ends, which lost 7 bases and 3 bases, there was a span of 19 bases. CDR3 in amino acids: CASHRLTATYTEAFF. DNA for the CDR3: TGTGCCAGCCATCGCCTAACAGCCACGTACACTGAAGCTTTCTTT.

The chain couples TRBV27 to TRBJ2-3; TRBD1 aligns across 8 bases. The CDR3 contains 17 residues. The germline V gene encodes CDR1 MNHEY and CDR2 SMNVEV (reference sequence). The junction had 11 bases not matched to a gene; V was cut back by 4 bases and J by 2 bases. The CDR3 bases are TGTGCCAGCAGTTCGTCCCGGACAGGGAAGAACACAGATACGCAGTATTTT. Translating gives CASSSSRTGKNTDTQYF.

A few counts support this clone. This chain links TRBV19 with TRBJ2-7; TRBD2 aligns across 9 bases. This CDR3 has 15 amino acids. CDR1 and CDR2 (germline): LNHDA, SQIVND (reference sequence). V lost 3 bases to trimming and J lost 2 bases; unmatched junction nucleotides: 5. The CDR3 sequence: CASSISSGIAYEQYF. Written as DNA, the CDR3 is TGTGCCAGTAGTATCTCTAGCGGGATCGCCTACGAGCAGTACTTC.

The CDR3 coding sequence is TGTGCCAGCAGCTTAGAGTTGACTGCAGGGGTTCAGCCCCAGCATTTT. Translation gives CASSLELTAGVQPQHF. The chain recombines TRBV7-9 with TRBJ1-5, with D perhaps TRBD1 (6 bases). V shed 1 base and J shed 6 bases, with 16 bases lying between them. From germline, CDR1 is SEHNR and CDR2 FQNEAQ (reference sequence). The CDR3 has 16 amino acids.

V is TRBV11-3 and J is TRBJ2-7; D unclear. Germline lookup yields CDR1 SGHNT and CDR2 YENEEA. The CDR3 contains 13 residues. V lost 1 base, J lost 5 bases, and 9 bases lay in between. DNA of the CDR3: TGTGCCAGCAGCTTAGGTTCTTTAGACGAGCAGTACTTC. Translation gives CASSLGSLDEQYF.

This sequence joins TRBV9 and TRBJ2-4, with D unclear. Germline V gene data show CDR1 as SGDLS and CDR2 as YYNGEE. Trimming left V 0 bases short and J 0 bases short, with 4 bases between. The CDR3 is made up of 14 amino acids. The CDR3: CASSVGLAKNIQYF. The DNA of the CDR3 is TGTGCCAGCAGCGTAGGACTAGCCAAAAACATTCAGTACTTC.

The DNA for the CDR3 is TGCGCCAGCAGCCAAGACAGGCAAGCTTTCTTT. Translated, it gives CASSQDRQAFF. The chain employs TRBV4-3 and TRBJ1-1; no clear D. The CDR3 totals 11 residues. Trimming took 0 bases from V and 9 from J, leaving 5 bases between them. Germline V lookup: CDR1 LGHNA, CDR2 YSLEER.

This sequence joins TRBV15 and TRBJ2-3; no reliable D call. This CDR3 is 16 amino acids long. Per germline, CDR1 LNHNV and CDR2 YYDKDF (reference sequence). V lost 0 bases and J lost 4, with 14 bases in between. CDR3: CATSRDFLVAPDTQYF. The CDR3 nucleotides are TGTGCCACCAGCAGAGATTTTTTAGTTGCCCCAGATACGCAGTATTTT.

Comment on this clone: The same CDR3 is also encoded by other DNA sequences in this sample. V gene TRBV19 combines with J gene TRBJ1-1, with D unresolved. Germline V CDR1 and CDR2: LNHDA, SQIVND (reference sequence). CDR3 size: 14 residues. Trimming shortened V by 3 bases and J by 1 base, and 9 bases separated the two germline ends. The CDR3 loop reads CASSIGRGNTEAFF. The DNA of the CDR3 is TGTGCCAGTAGTATCGGCCGGGGGAACACTGAAGCTTTCTTT.

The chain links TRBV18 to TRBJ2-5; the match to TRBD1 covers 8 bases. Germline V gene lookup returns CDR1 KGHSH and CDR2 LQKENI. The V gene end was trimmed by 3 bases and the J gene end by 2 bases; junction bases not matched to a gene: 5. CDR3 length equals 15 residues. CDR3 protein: CASSPRTGQQETQYF. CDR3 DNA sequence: TGTGCCAGCTCACCGCGGACAGGGCAACAAGAGACCCAGTACTTC.

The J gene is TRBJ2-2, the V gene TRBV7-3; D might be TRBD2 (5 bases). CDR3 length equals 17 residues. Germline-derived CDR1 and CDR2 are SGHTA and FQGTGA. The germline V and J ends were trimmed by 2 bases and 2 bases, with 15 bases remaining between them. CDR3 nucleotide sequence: TGTGCCAGCAGCTTAGGGAGATCGGGTTATAACACCGGGGAGCTGTTTTTT. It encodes CASSLGRSGYNTGELFF.

The CDR3 nucleotides read TGTGCCAGCACCACAGGGGGGATCGAGCAGTACTTC. Translating it yields CASTTGGIEQYF. The rearrangement uses TRBV6-5 and TRBJ2-7, with 8 bases that match TRBD1. The CDR3 contains 12 residues. The trim removed 7 bases at V and 6 bases at J, leaving 5 bases unmatched. CDR1 and CDR2 from the germline V gene are MNHEY and SVGAGI.

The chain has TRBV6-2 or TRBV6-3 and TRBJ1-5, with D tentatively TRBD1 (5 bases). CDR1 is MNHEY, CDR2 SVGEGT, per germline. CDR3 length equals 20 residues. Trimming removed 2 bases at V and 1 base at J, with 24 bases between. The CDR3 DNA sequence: TGTGCCAGCAGTTACCCAACAACTCTGTGGGGCGAAAGGAGCAATCAGCCCCAGCATTTT. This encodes CASSYPTTLWGERSNQPQHF.

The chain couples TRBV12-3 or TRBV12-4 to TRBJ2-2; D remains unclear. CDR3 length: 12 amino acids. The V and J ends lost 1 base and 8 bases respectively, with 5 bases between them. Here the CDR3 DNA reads TGTGCCAGCAGTTTAGAACTGGGGGAGCTGTTTTTT. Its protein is CASSLELGELFF.

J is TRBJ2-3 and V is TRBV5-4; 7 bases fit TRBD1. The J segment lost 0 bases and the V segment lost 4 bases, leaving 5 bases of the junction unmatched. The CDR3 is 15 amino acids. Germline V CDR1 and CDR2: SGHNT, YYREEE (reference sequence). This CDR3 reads CASSHGTVSTDTQYF. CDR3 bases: TGTGCCAGCAGCCATGGGACAGTTAGCACAGATACGCAGTATTTT.

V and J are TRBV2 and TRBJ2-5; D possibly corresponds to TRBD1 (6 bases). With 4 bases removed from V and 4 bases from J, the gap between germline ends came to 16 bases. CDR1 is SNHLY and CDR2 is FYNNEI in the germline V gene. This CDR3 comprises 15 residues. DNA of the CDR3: TGTGCCAGCAGTGGCAACAGGGTTAATTTAGAGACCCAGTACTTC. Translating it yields CASSGNRVNLETQYF.

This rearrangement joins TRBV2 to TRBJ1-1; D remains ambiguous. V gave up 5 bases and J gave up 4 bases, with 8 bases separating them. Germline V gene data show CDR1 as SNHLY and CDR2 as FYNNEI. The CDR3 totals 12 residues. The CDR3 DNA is TGTGCCAGCAGTATGGGAGCCACTGAAGCTTTCTTT. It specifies CASSMGATEAFF.